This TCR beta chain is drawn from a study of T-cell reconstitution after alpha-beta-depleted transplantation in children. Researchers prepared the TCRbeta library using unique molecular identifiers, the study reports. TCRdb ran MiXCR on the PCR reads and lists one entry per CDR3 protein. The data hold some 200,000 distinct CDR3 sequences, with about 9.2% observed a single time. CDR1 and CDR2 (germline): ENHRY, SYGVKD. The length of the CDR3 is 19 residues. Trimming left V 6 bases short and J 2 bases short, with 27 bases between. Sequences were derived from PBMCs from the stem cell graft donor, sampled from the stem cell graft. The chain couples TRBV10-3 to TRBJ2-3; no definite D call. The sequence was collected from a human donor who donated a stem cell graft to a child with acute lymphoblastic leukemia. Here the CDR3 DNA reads TGTGCCATCAGCGGCCGGAGAAAGAGCAGTACGTCCCTCACAGATACGCAGTATTTT. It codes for CAISGRRKSSTSLTDTQYF.